One and the same sample provided the 19 T cell receptor beta chains below, sequenced in a study of T cells in Graves' hyperthyroidism and ophthalmopathy. Amplification of TCR beta CDR3 regions was performed using RNA transcripts as template. First-round RT-PCR of the TCR CDR3 relied on the HTBI primer set. TCRdb reprocessed the multiplex PCR reads with MiXCR, giving one entry per CDR3 protein. The table includes some 300,000 distinct CDR3 sequences, approximately 17% detected once. Source material: blood. These receptors came from a young man with Graves' hyperthyroidism.

This clonotype was observed many times. The chain joins TRBV10-3 to TRBJ1-1; TRBD1 agrees at 7 bases. CDR1 and CDR2 from the germline V gene are ENHRY and SYGVKD. The trim removed 10 bases at V and 3 bases at J, leaving 8 bases unmatched. This CDR3 is 13 amino acids long. The CDR3 reads CATEGAPDTEAFF. In DNA, the CDR3 is TGTGCCACGGAGGGGGCGCCGGACACTGAAGCTTTCTTT.

This clonotype has more than one count but fewer than ten. The chain combines TRBV10-3 with TRBJ1-3; unclear D gene. CDR3 length equals 14 residues. Germline V CDR1 and CDR2: ENHRY, SYGVKD. The V and J ends lost 10 bases and 0 bases respectively, with 13 bases between them. DNA of the CDR3: TGTGCCACGGACGGGAGGAGCTCTGGAAACACCATATATTTT. Translating gives CATDGRSSGNTIYF.

In this sample, this clonotype turned up many times. This chain uses TRBV10-3 with TRBJ1-1; perhaps TRBD1 as D (6 bases). Germline V CDR1 and CDR2: ENHRY, SYGVKD. The CDR3 length is 12 residues. The V and J ends lost 11 bases and 1 base respectively, with 11 bases between them. The CDR3, as DNA: TGTGCCTCCAGGGGTACGAACACTGAAGCTTTCTTT. It is translated as CASRGTNTEAFF.

The sample holds many counts of this clonotype. This sequence joins TRBV28 and TRBJ2-7, with D tentatively TRBD2 (9 bases). Germline CDR1 and CDR2: MDHEN and SYDVKM. This CDR3 has 15 residues. V shed 7 bases and J shed 6 bases, with 22 bases lying between them. CDR3 DNA: TGTGCCAGCATCGCGGCAGGGGGCGGGGGGGTCGAGCAGTACTTC. This sequence encodes CASIAAGGGGVEQYF.

A few counts support this clonotype. The chain recombines TRBV5-1 with TRBJ2-7, with TRBD1 identical over 8 bases. This CDR3 is 14 amino acids long. Germline CDR1 reads SGHRS; CDR2 reads YFSETQ. Trimming took 0 bases from V and 7 from J; bases not matched to a gene: 6. CDR3 in amino acids: CASSLGDRGREQYF. The CDR3 DNA reads TGCGCCAGCAGCTTGGGAGACAGGGGTCGGGAGCAGTACTTC.

Only a few counts were recorded for this clonotype. The chain employs TRBV4-1 and TRBJ1-5, with 9 positions matching TRBD1. V lost 0 bases, J lost 3 bases, and 9 bases stayed unmatched. Per the germline V gene, CDR1 is MGHRA and CDR2 is YSYEKL. The CDR3 has 18 residues. The CDR3 loop is CASSQEVGTGTSNQPQHF. DNA of the CDR3: TGCGCCAGCAGCCAAGAGGTGGGGACAGGGACGTCCAATCAGCCCCAGCATTTT.

This chain links TRBV20-1 with TRBJ1-1, with a tentative D call TRBD1 (6 bases). The CDR3 loop spans 12 amino acids. The germline V gene has CDR1 DFQATT and CDR2 SNEGSKA (reference sequence). V dropped 1 base and J dropped 13 bases, with 16 bases sitting between them. In nucleotides, the CDR3 is TGCAGTGCTAGAGGGACAGCTGAGGGAGGTTTCTTT. Translation gives CSARGTAEGGFF.

This clonotype has a count of ten or more. The chain uses TRBV10-3 and TRBJ2-1; 9 positions match TRBD2. The CDR3 covers 17 residues. J was trimmed by 6 bases and V by 0 bases; bases with no gene match: 9. Per germline, CDR1 ENHRY and CDR2 SYGVKD. The CDR3 nucleotides are TGTGCCATCAGTGAGTCGATAGCGGGAGACGTTCTCAATGAGCAGTTCTTC. Translated: CAISESIAGDVLNEQFF.

This clonotype turned up a few times. The final CDR3 position lacks the conserved phenylalanine or tryptophan, pointing to a likely read error. V and J are TRBV4-2 and TRBJ2-7, with 9 bases fitting TRBD2. The CDR3 is 15 residues long. V trimming: 5 bases; J trimming: 3 bases; junction bases outside the gene matches: 8. Germline lookup yields CDR1 LGHNA and CDR2 YNFKEQ. The chain's CDR3 is CASSVGPTSGYEQYL. As DNA, the CDR3 is TGTGCCAGCAGCGTAGGGCCGACTAGCGGCTACGAGCAGTACCTC.

Ten or more counts support this clonotype. The V call is TRBV6-5, the J call TRBJ2-2, with D unclear. Trimming cost V 0 bases and J 0 bases, with 8 bases left between them. Germline V gene lookup returns CDR1 MNHEY and CDR2 SVGAGI. CDR3 length: 16 amino acids. The CDR3 loop is CASSYSWGSNTGELFF. CDR3 sequence (DNA): TGTGCCAGCAGTTACTCTTGGGGTTCGAACACCGGGGAGCTGTTTTTT.

In this sample, this clonotype turned up a few times. This chain joins TRBV11-2 and TRBJ2-5; D unclear. V was pared by 7 bases and J by 0 bases, with 9 bases between. Germline-derived CDR1 and CDR2 are SGHAT and FQNNGV. CDR3 length: 13 amino acids. CDR3 nucleotides: TGTGCCAGCACCGATTTGTACCAAGAGACCCAGTACTTC. It codes for CASTDLYQETQYF.

This clonotype was picked up many times. V and J are TRBV4-1 and TRBJ2-7, with D hard to call. Looked up from germline, CDR1 is MGHRA and CDR2 is YSYEKL. V gave up 2 bases and J gave up 1 base, with 12 bases separating them. The CDR3 runs to 15 residues. The DNA for the CDR3 is TGCGCCAGCAGCCAAACACAATCCGGGTCCTACGAGCAGTACTTC. Translating it yields CASSQTQSGSYEQYF.

The sample holds many counts of this clonotype. J is TRBJ1-1 and V is TRBV6-1; 7 bases map to TRBD1. The germline V gene has CDR1 MNHNS and CDR2 SASEGT. The V gene end was trimmed by 7 bases and the J gene end by 1 base; junction bases not matched to a gene: 9. The CDR3 is made up of 15 amino acids. For the CDR3, the DNA is TGTGCCAGCATCCCAGGGGGTAGTTGGAACACTGAAGCTTTCTTT. As protein: CASIPGGSWNTEAFF.

The CDR3, as DNA: TGTGCCAGCAGTGAAGAGGCTTCTGGGGCCAACGTCCTGACTTTC. It encodes CASSEEASGANVLTF. V is TRBV2 and J is TRBJ2-6; D is unclear. Trimming took 1 base from V and 1 from J, leaving 5 bases between them. Germline V CDR1 and CDR2: SNHLY, FYNNEI. The CDR3 covers 15 residues. Full variable domain (missing parts from reference TRBV2 and TRBJ2-6): EPEVTQTPSHQVTQMGQEVILRCVPISNHLYFYWYRQILGQKVEFLVSFYNNEISEKSEIFDDQFSVERPDGSNFTLKIRSTKLEDSAMYFCASSEEASGANVLTFGAGSRLTVL.

This clonotype was seen at least ten times. V is TRBV5-1 and J is TRBJ2-1; 7 positions agree with TRBD2. V dropped 0 bases and J dropped 10; count of bases not matched to a gene: 4. The CDR3 contains 13 residues. Germline V gene lookup returns CDR1 SGHRS and CDR2 YFSETQ. CDR3 coding DNA: TGCGCCAGCAGCTTGGGCGGGAGAGACGAGCAGTTCTTC. Protein sequence: CASSLGGRDEQFF.

This rearrangement joins TRBV9 to TRBJ2-7; D might be TRBD1 (5 bases). This CDR3 spans 14 amino acids. Between the trimmed V and J ends, which lost 4 bases and 7 bases, there was a span of 18 bases. The germline CDR1 and CDR2 sequences are SGDLS and YYNGEE. The CDR3 region is CASSPQVGLGEQYF. CDR3 sequence (DNA): TGTGCCAGCAGCCCGCAAGTGGGGCTGGGGGAGCAGTACTTC.

This clonotype was detected many times. The chain recombines TRBV6-2 or TRBV6-3 with TRBJ2-3, with D perhaps matching TRBD2 (5 bases). Per germline, CDR1 MNHEY and CDR2 SVGEGT. Trimming shortened V by 2 bases and J by 4 bases, and 13 bases separated the two germline ends. This CDR3 contains 15 residues. CDR3 amino acids: CASSYPLERADTQYF. In DNA, the CDR3 is TGTGCCAGCAGTTACCCCCTTGAGAGGGCAGATACGCAGTATTTT.

A few counts support this clonotype. This chain connects TRBV11-2 to TRBJ2-5, with D perhaps TRBD2 (6 bases). The germline V and J ends were trimmed by 3 bases and 0 bases, with 11 bases remaining between them. The CDR3 spans 15 residues. CDR1 is SGHAT, CDR2 FQNNGV, per germline. CDR3 nucleotide sequence: TGTGCCAGCAGCTTTAGCGGCCAGCACCAAGAGACCCAGTACTTC. Amino acids: CASSFSGQHQETQYF.

This chain connects TRBV20-1 to TRBJ2-7; weak D call: TRBD1 (6 bases). Germline CDR1 DFQATT, CDR2 SNEGSKA (reference sequence). The CDR3 has 18 amino acids. The germline V and J ends were trimmed by 1 base and 4 bases, with 26 bases remaining between them. The CDR3 DNA sequence: TGCAGTGCTAGAGTCGGGGCAGGACAGTCCTTCTCTTCATACGAGCAGTACTTC. Translated: CSARVGAGQSFSSYEQYF.